These 6 T cell receptor beta chains originate from one sample sequenced in a study of identical twins. Each CDR3 protein is one row after TCRdb ran MiXCR on the 5' RACE reads. This table has fewer than 250,000 distinct CDR3 sequences, roughly 10% appearing once. Sequencing input: memory (CD45RO+) T cells sorted from blood. These receptors all stem from a woman between 18 and 29 years old in good health.

The rearrangement links TRBV4-1 to TRBJ2-5; D not certain. Per the germline V gene, CDR1 is MGHRA and CDR2 is YSYEKL. This CDR3 region has 13 residues. The ends were cut back, 3 bases at V and 3 bases at J, with 8 bases in the middle. The CDR3, as DNA: TGCGCCAGCAGCCACGAATTCGAAGAGACCCAGTACTTC. Its protein is CASSHEFEETQYF.

There are a few counts of this clonotype. In DNA form, the CDR3 reads TGTGCCAGCAGCTTAGTTAGCGGGAACTACGAGCAGTACTTC. Its protein is CASSLVSGNYEQYF. The chain is built from TRBV7-2 and TRBJ2-7; 8 bases map to TRBD2. CDR1 is SGHTA, CDR2 FQGNSA, per germline. The CDR3 is 14 amino acids. The V and J ends lost 1 base and 3 bases, in that order; junction bases with no gene match: 2.

The chain uses TRBV4-2 and TRBJ2-3, with 8 bases aligning to TRBD2. The CDR3 runs 19 residues. The V and J ends lost 0 bases and 4 bases, in that order; junction bases with no gene match: 15. Germline CDR1 LGHNA, CDR2 YNFKEQ. CDR3 loop: CASSQEALAGGGRPDTQYF. As DNA, the CDR3 is TGTGCCAGCAGCCAAGAGGCCCTGGCGGGCGGGGGGCGGCCAGATACGCAGTATTTT.

The V and J genes are TRBV20-1 and TRBJ2-5, with 8 bases lining up with TRBD2. CDR3 size: 14 residues. Unmatched junction bases numbered 7, after V lost 6 bases and J lost 1 base. The germline CDR1 and CDR2 sequences are DFQATT and SNEGSKA (reference sequence). The CDR3 region is CSAPTGTSQETQYF. In DNA, the CDR3 is TGCAGTGCCCCAACCGGGACTAGCCAAGAGACCCAGTACTTC.

The V gene is TRBV5-5, the J gene TRBJ2-3; D may be TRBD1 or TRBD2 (6 bases each). The CDR3 runs to 14 residues. In germline, CDR1 is SGHKS, CDR2 YYEKEE (reference sequence). Deletions cut 6 bases from V and 3 bases from J, with 14 bases between. CDR3 region: CASTVGGTTDTQYF. CDR3 coding DNA: TGTGCCAGCACCGTGGGCGGGACAACAGATACGCAGTATTTT. Variable domain in full (rest from reference TRBV5-5 and TRBJ2-3): DAGVTQSPTHLIKTRGQQVTLRCSPISGHKSVSWYQQVLGQGPQFIFQYYEKEERGRGNFPDRFSARQFPNYSSELNVNALLLGDSALYLCASTVGGTTDTQYFGPGTRLTVL.

On this clonotype: A much larger clone differs by one base, so this may be a read error. The V gene is TRBV7-2, the J gene TRBJ2-3; no reliable D call. Germline V gene lookup returns CDR1 SGHTA and CDR2 FQGNSA. V lost 5 bases to trimming and J lost 1 base, with 4 bases between them. CDR3 size: 12 residues. CDR3 loop: CASSRGTDTQYF. CDR3 in DNA: TGTGCCAGCAGCAGGGGCACAGATACGCAGTATTTT.